Presented here are 28 T cell receptor beta chains from one specimen sequenced in a study of cytomegalovirus exposure and HLA in healthy donors. PCR involved 60 Vbeta and 13 Jbeta primers. Repertoires were generated with immunoSEQ multiplex PCR, while TCRdb's copy carries only in-frame clones and drops some. This table has under 200,000 clones, about 81% appearing once. The sample was PBMCs. Receptors originate from a woman aged 18 to 35 in good health and CMV-seropositive.

The J gene is TRBJ2-3, the V gene TRBV5-4; 8 nucleotides agree with TRBD2. V was clipped by 1 base and J by 3 bases; unmatched bases: 10. CDR3 size: 17 residues. Germline V gene lookup returns CDR1 SGHNT and CDR2 YYREEE (reference sequence). CDR3 loop: CASSLKLAGIGTDTQYF. CDR3 bases: TGTGCCAGCAGCTTGAAGTTAGCGGGGATTGGTACAGATACGCAGTATTTT.

V and J are TRBV10-2 and TRBJ2-5, with 9 bases identical to TRBD1. The DNA end favors TRBJ2-7, so the J call may be wrong. There are 14 residues in the CDR3. CDR1 is WSHSY and CDR2 is SAAADI in the germline V gene. The CDR3 DNA reads TGCGCCAGCAGTGAGCGACAGGGGGTCCACGAGCAGTACTTC. It codes for CASSERQGVHEQYF.

In this sample, this clone turned up a few times. The chain recombines TRBV6-5 with TRBJ2-1; 7 bases line up with TRBD1. This CDR3 has 14 residues. In germline, CDR1 is MNHEY, CDR2 SVGAGI. J lost 2 bases, V lost 7 bases, and 5 bases had no gene match. CDR3 region: CASTPGQTYNEQFF. The CDR3 DNA reads TGTGCCAGCACCCCGGGACAGACCTACAATGAGCAGTTCTTC.

The gene calls are TRBV30 and TRBJ2-7; D may be TRBD1 (6 bases). The CDR3 has 13 amino acids. V gave up 5 bases and J gave up 5 bases, with 16 bases separating them. In germline, CDR1 is GTSNPN, CDR2 SVGIG (reference sequence). DNA for the CDR3: TGTGCCTGGGCCCTGGACAGATATCACGAGCAGTACTTC. Its translation: CAWALDRYHEQYF.

The chain carries TRBV27 and TRBJ1-2; perhaps TRBD1 as D (6 bases). V was cut by 5 bases and J by 5 bases, with 15 bases left in between. Per germline, CDR1 MNHEY and CDR2 SMNVEV (reference sequence). This CDR3 spans 14 amino acids. The CDR3: CASSPRSDRYGYTF. CDR3 DNA sequence: TGTGCCAGCAGTCCCCGATCGGACAGATATGGCTACACCTTC.

This chain connects TRBV7-6 to TRBJ2-1; 11 bases match TRBD1. The junction had 8 bases not matched to a gene; V was cut back by 5 bases and J by 8 bases. Germline V gene sequence: CDR1 SGHVS, CDR2 FNYEAQ. The CDR3 contains 15 residues. CDR3 residues: CASSPRTGGAYEQFF. The CDR3 nucleotides are TGTGCCAGCAGCCCGCGGACAGGGGGCGCCTATGAGCAGTTCTTC.

The V call is TRBV9, the J call TRBJ2-4; D perhaps matches TRBD1 (5 bases). The CDR3 totals 15 residues. CDR1 and CDR2 (germline): SGDLS, YYNGEE. Trimming shortened V by 3 bases and J by 6 bases, and 16 bases separated the two germline ends. The CDR3 nucleotides are TGTGCCAGCAGCGAGGGGAAGGGTCGCATAAACATTCAGTACTTC. It translates to CASSEGKGRINIQYF.

V usage is TRBV19 and J usage is TRBJ1-2; 8 bases match TRBD1. This CDR3 comprises 14 residues. V trimming: 7 bases; J trimming: 2 bases; junction bases outside the gene matches: 6. Germline CDR1 and CDR2: LNHDA and SQIVND (reference sequence). DNA for the CDR3: TGTGCCAGTAAGCTAGGACAGGGCAACTATGGCTACACCTTC. Amino acids: CASKLGQGNYGYTF.

This clone has just one count. The rearrangement uses TRBV30 and TRBJ2-7, with unresolved D. The germline V gene has CDR1 GTSNPN and CDR2 SVGIG (reference sequence). Trimming stripped 5 bases from V and 5 bases from J, with 13 bases between. This CDR3 has 12 residues. CDR3 in amino acids: CAWGQVTNEQYF. The DNA of the CDR3 is TGTGCCTGGGGTCAGGTAACAAACGAGCAGTACTTC.

This clone was counted only a few times. The J gene is TRBJ2-6, the V gene TRBV2, with TRBD1 as a possible D gene (6 bases). V dropped 6 bases and J dropped 4 bases, with 13 bases sitting between them. Per germline, CDR1 SNHLY and CDR2 FYNNEI. The length of the CDR3 is 15 residues. The CDR3 coding sequence is TGTGCCAGCAGCCCTGGACAGACCGGGGCCAACGTCCTGACTTTC. Translating gives CASSPGQTGANVLTF.

The chain has TRBV4-2 and TRBJ2-2, with D tentatively TRBD2 (7 bases). Trimming took off 4 bases at V and 3 bases at J, with 15 bases between the two ends. This CDR3 is built from 16 residues. Germline V gene lookup returns CDR1 LGHNA and CDR2 YNFKEQ. The CDR3 sequence is CASSPREGGDTGELFF. In nucleotides, the CDR3 is TGTGCCAGCAGCCCGAGAGAGGGGGGGGACACCGGGGAGCTGTTTTTT.

The rearrangement uses TRBV7-9 and TRBJ2-5; TRBD1 matches at 7 bases. The V gene's germline CDR1 is SEHNR and CDR2 FQNEAQ (reference sequence). The CDR3 runs 14 residues. V was clipped by 5 bases and J by 5 bases; unmatched bases: 8. The CDR3 here is CASSRTDRVETQYF. The CDR3 nucleotides read TGTGCCAGCAGCCGTACTGACAGGGTTGAGACCCAGTACTTC.

V gene TRBV13 combines with J gene TRBJ2-7, with 7 positions matching TRBD2. The CDR3 runs 13 residues. Germline V gene data show CDR1 as PRHDT and CDR2 as FYEKMQ (reference sequence). V lost 2 bases and J lost 4; bases outside the gene matches: 2. This chain's CDR3 is CASSLRGGYEQYV. CDR3 DNA sequence: TGTGCCAGCAGCTTACGCGGGGGTTACGAGCAGTACGTC.

This sequence joins TRBV6-5 and TRBJ2-7, with TRBD1 identical over 7 bases. The CDR3 extends over 14 amino acids. Trimming removed 6 bases from V and 5 bases from J; junction bases left unmatched: 10. CDR1 and CDR2 (germline): MNHEY, SVGAGI. The DNA for the CDR3 is TGTGCCAGCAGCCTTGGACAGGCTCCCAACGAGCAGTACTTC. Protein: CASSLGQAPNEQYF.

V and J are TRBV19 and TRBJ2-7, with TRBD2 as a possible D gene (5 bases). The germline gives CDR1 LNHDA, CDR2 SQIVND (reference sequence). V dropped 1 base and J dropped 0 bases, with 16 bases sitting between them. The CDR3 contains 17 residues. The CDR3 DNA follows: TGTGCCAGTAGTATAGGTGAGGGCTCGAGGAGCTCCTACGAGCAGTACGTC. This codes for CASSIGEGSRSSYEQYV.

V gene TRBV6-5 combines with J gene TRBJ2-2; the match to TRBD1 covers 8 bases. Germline CDR1 reads MNHEY; CDR2 reads SVGAGI. The trim removed 10 bases at V and 5 bases at J, leaving 12 bases unmatched. CDR3 length: 15 amino acids. For the CDR3, the DNA is TGTGCCACCCAAAGACAGGGGATTGGGACCGGGGAGCTGTTTTTT. Its translation: CATQRQGIGTGELFF.

This chain uses TRBV19 with TRBJ2-5; 10 bases are a match to TRBD1. Losses at the gene ends were 5 bases for V and 6 bases for J; bases not matched to a gene: 9. CDR3 length equals 15 residues. Germline CDR1 is LNHDA and CDR2 is SQIVND (reference sequence). The CDR3 reads CASSQRGQGLKTQYF. As DNA, the CDR3 is TGTGCCAGTAGTCAAAGGGGACAGGGGCTGAAGACCCAGTACTTC.

As concerns this clone: The identical CDR3 is also encoded by other nucleotide sequences in the sample. The rearrangement links TRBV7-2 to TRBJ1-2; 7 nucleotides line up with TRBD1. The CDR3 has 15 amino acids. V gave up 6 bases and J gave up 4 bases; unmatched junction bases: 11. Per the germline V gene, CDR1 is SGHTA and CDR2 is FQGNSA. The CDR3 nucleotides are TGTGCCAGCAGTATCACAGGGGATCGGGCCTATGGCTACACCTTC. Its protein product is CASSITGDRAYGYTF.

J is TRBJ1-4 and V is TRBV4-3; D is perhaps TRBD1 (6 bases). The length of the CDR3 is 14 residues. V was pared by 4 bases and J by 8 bases, with 14 bases between. Germline-derived CDR1 and CDR2 are LGHNA and YSLEER. CDR3 nucleotide sequence: TGCGCCAGCAGCCTGGGACACCAGGCGGAAAAACTGTTTTTT. Translated: CASSLGHQAEKLFF.

The chain combines TRBV2 with TRBJ2-4; TRBD2 might be the D (6 bases). Germline V CDR1 and CDR2: SNHLY, FYNNEI. The CDR3 has 18 residues. V was trimmed by 4 bases and J by 0 bases, leaving 19 bases between them. The CDR3 DNA is TGTGCCAGCAGTGGGGACTGGATTAAGCTACTAGCCAAAAACATTCAGTACTTC. Amino acid sequence: CASSGDWIKLLAKNIQYF.

V gene TRBV7-3 combines with J gene TRBJ2-6; perhaps TRBD1 as D (5 bases). The CDR3 runs 19 residues. Germline values: CDR1 SGHTA, CDR2 FQGTGA. The V end lost 0 bases, the J end lost 2 bases, and 17 bases lay between the germline ends. The CDR3 here is CASSLTAGLSLAGANVLTF. CDR3 DNA sequence: TGTGCCAGCAGCTTAACCGCAGGGCTGAGCTTGGCTGGGGCCAACGTCCTGACTTTC. Variable domain in full (rest from reference TRBV7-3 and TRBJ2-6): GAGVSQTPSNKVTEKGKYVELRCDPISGHTALYWYRQSLGQGPEFLIYFQGTGAADDSGLPNDRFFAVRPEGSVSTLKIQRTERGDSAVYLCASSLTAGLSLAGANVLTFGAGSRLTVL.

The V call is TRBV11-3, the J call TRBJ1-2; 8 positions match TRBD1. V lost 5 bases and J lost 7; bases outside the gene matches: 9. The germline CDR1 and CDR2 sequences are SGHNT and YENEEA. CDR3 length: 14 residues. The CDR3 coding sequence is TGTGCCAGCAGCCCCAGGGGGCAGGGAAGTGGCTACACCTTC. Amino acids: CASSPRGQGSGYTF.

This clone was counted a single time. The V call is TRBV9, the J call TRBJ2-2; 7 bases are a match to TRBD1. J was trimmed by 0 bases and V by 3 bases; bases with no gene match: 8. This CDR3 is 17 amino acids long. The germline gives CDR1 SGDLS, CDR2 YYNGEE. This CDR3 is CASSARQGNANTGELFF. In nucleotides, the CDR3 is TGTGCCAGCAGCGCCAGACAGGGTAATGCGAACACCGGGGAGCTGTTTTTT.

The gene calls are TRBV6-1 and TRBJ1-5; D remains ambiguous. The CDR3 loop spans 11 amino acids. Between the trimmed V and J ends, which lost 7 bases and 8 bases, there was a span of 9 bases. Per germline, CDR1 MNHNS and CDR2 SASEGT. The CDR3 sequence: CASMELEPQHF. The CDR3 DNA is TGTGCCAGCATGGAGTTGGAGCCCCAGCATTTT.

The chain couples TRBV28 to TRBJ1-5, with D maybe TRBD1 (5 bases). This CDR3 comprises 15 residues. Trimming took 5 bases from V and 4 from J, leaving 15 bases between them. In germline, CDR1 is MDHEN, CDR2 SYDVKM. Here the CDR3 DNA reads TGTGCCAGCAGTACCGGGGGGGGATTGAATCAGCCCCAGCATTTT. It specifies CASSTGGGLNQPQHF.

In its sample, this clone was seen once. The chain links TRBV6-1 to TRBJ2-2, with a weak D call TRBD1 (6 bases). Germline loops: CDR1 MNHNS, CDR2 SASEGT. V was clipped by 4 bases and J by 7 bases, with 13 bases between them. This CDR3 spans 14 amino acids. The CDR3 spells CASSALRGSGELFF. In DNA, the CDR3 is TGTGCCAGCAGTGCACTCAGGGGCAGCGGGGAGCTGTTTTTT.

The J gene is TRBJ1-2, the V gene TRBV30, with 7 positions matching TRBD1. Germline values: CDR1 GTSNPN, CDR2 SVGIG (reference sequence). J gave up 5 bases and V 0 bases, and 12 bases lay outside the gene matches. This CDR3 comprises 16 residues. Written as DNA, the CDR3 is TGTGCCTGGAGTGTATTTGAGTCCCCAGGGGGTTATGGCTACACCTTC. This codes for CAWSVFESPGGYGYTF.

This chain connects TRBV19 to TRBJ2-3; 8 bases align to TRBD1. Germline trimming cut 5 bases from V and 5 bases from J; bases unmatched to any gene: 12. The CDR3 consists of 16 residues. Looked up from germline, CDR1 is LNHDA and CDR2 is SQIVND (reference sequence). The CDR3 protein is CASSAQDRAVRDTQYF. Here the CDR3 DNA reads TGTGCCAGTAGTGCCCAGGACAGGGCCGTAAGAGATACGCAGTATTTT. Together with reference TRBV19 and TRBJ2-3, the CDR3 gives the full variable domain: DGGITQSPKYLFRKEGQNVTLSCEQNLNHDAMYWYRQDPGQGLRLIYYSQIVNDFQKGDIAEGYSVSREKKESFPLTVTSAQKNPTAFYLCASSAQDRAVRDTQYFGPGTRLTVL.